This T cell receptor (beta chain) was obtained from a study of blood T cell repertoires in COVID-19. Study-level background: Sites in the United States, Italy and Spain provided acute and convalescent COVID-19 samples.

The CDR3 length is 13 residues. Germline V gives CDR1 KGHSH, CDR2 LQKENI. The V end lost 0 bases, the J end lost 5 bases, and 6 bases lay between the germline ends. Data came from immunoSEQ multiplex PCR; TCRdb stores just in-frame clones and leaves some out. In the table there are about 230,000 clones, 80% to 90% of which are singletons. The TCR was taken from a man aged 50 or older with COVID-19, enrolled during active disease. The V call is TRBV18, the J call TRBJ2-3; TRBD2 might be the D (6 bases). Sequenced sample: peripheral blood. For the CDR3, the DNA is TGTGCCAGCTCACCACCGCGGGGAGATACGCAGTATTTT. Residues: CASSPPRGDTQYF.